A selection of T cell receptor beta chains follows, all from one sample in a study of T cell responses to AZD1222 COVID-19 vaccine. The repertoire was sequenced with immunoSEQ multiplex PCR; TCRdb's copy has only in-frame clones and lacks some. The data show about 120,000 clones, 70% to 90% seen once. The source was peripheral blood, collected on day 0 of AZD1222 vaccination. These receptors all stem from an adult in good health. Each CDR3 is given with its conserved first and last residue. A D gene is named only where the DNA matches it firmly. Size tells how often a clone was seen (once, few, many) or the class of an expanded clone, and some rows leave it out.

- TRBJ2-7 - TRBV7-8 TGTGCCAGCGGGAGGGGGAGGAAATCCTACGAGCAGTACTTC CASGRGRKSYEQYF
- TRBJ2-5 - TRBV30 TGTGCCTGGAGTGTCCAGGACAGCCGCCCGAGAGAGACCCAGTACTTC CAWSVQDSRPRETQYF
- TRBJ2-7 few TRBV2 TGTGCCAGCAGCCTCGACAGGACTGAGATTAAGCAGTACTTC CASSLDRTEIKQYF
- TRBJ2-7 - TRBV7-2 TGTGCCAGCAGCTTAAGGGCCGGGGGCTCCTACGAGCAGTACTTC CASSLRAGGSYEQYF
TRBD1 TRBJ1-1 - TRBV5-5 TGTGCCAGCAGCTGGGGGGACAGGTTGAACACTGAAGCTTTCTTT CASSWGDRLNTEAFF
TRBD2 TRBJ2-7 once TRBV5-1 TGCGCCAGCAGCACCCGGAGTTTGGTAGCGGGGCCTTCCTACGAGCAGTACTTC CASSTRSLVAGPSYEQYF
- TRBJ1-2 - TRBV2 TGTGCCAGCAGTGACCCCGCGGGAACCGGCTACACCTTC CASSDPAGTGYTF
TRBD1 TRBJ2-2 - TRBV7-7 TGTGCTAGCAGCTTAGATACAGGGGGTGTCGGGGAGCTGTTTTTT CASSLDTGGVGELFF
- TRBJ1-1 - TRBV7-9 TGTGCCAGCAGCTTAGAGGAGCAAGTTGAAGCTTTCTTT CASSLEEQVEAFF
- TRBJ1-2 - TRBV29-1 TGCAGCGTTGTACGGTCGGTTAACTATGGCTACACCTTC CSVVRSVNYGYTF
- TRBJ1-2 - TRBV21-1 TGTGCCAGCAGCAAAGCTGGGGCTGTCAGGGGGCAGGACTATGGCTACACCTTC CASSKAGAVRGQDYGYTF
- TRBJ2-5 - TRBV3-1/TRBV3-2 TGTGCCAGCAGCCAGCAACAGGCGGCAGGGTGGGAGACCCAGTACTTC CASSQQQAAGWETQYF
TRBD2 TRBJ2-3 - TRBV4-3 TGCGCCAGCAGCCAAGACGGCGGGAGGACAGATACGCAGTATTTT CASSQDGGRTDTQYF
- TRBJ1-2 - TRBV2 TGTGCCAGCAGTGAAGGTGCGGCGTTTGGCTACACCTTC CASSEGAAFGYTF
- TRBJ1-1 - TRBV6-5 TGTGCCAGCAGTCCCCCGGGGGGGAGGGGTGGAGCTTTCTTT CASSPPGGRGGAFF
- TRBJ1-1 - TRBV30 TGTGCCTCGAAAGGGGTTTTCGCTGAAGCTTTCTTT CASKGVFAEAFF
TRBD1 TRBJ2-7 - TRBV6-5 TGTGCCAGCAGTTACTCGGTCCCAGGGGGCGAGCAGTACTTC CASSYSVPGGEQYF
TRBD2 TRBJ2-1 - TRBV7-6 TGTGCCAGCAGCTCTCGGGGTGGGGGACTAGCGGAGTACAATGAGCAGTTCTTC CASSSRGGGLAEYNEQFF
TRBD2 TRBJ2-5 once TRBV12-3/TRBV12-4 TGTGCCAGCAGTCGAGCGGGAGAAGAGACCCAGTACTTC CASSRAGEETQYF
- TRBJ2-7 - TRBV5-1 TGCGCCAGCAGCTTGGCGGGATCGTACGAGCAGTACTTC CASSLAGSYEQYF
- TRBJ1-4 - TRBV28 TGTGCCAGCGGTCTAGCGCCGTCAACTAATGAAAAACTGTTTTTT CASGLAPSTNEKLFF
- TRBJ2-3 - TRBV4-3 TGCGCCAGCAGCCAAGCGCCTAGGGCCGGGGATACGCAGTATTTT CASSQAPRAGDTQYF
- TRBJ2-7 - TRBV4-3 TGCGCCAGCAGCCCAAGATGGGGACTCTCCTACGAGCAGTACTTC CASSPRWGLSYEQYF
- TRBJ1-1 - TRBV6-5 TGTGCCAGCACCCCGAACGGGGGTGGCACTGAAGCTTTCTTT CASTPNGGGTEAFF
TRBD1 TRBJ1-1 - TRBV7-9 TGTGCCAGCAGCCCAGACAGGGTTATTCAGAGCACTGAAGCTTTCTTT CASSPDRVIQSTEAFF
- TRBJ1-3 - TRBV28 TGTGCCAGCAGTTTAACGGGACCTGGCTCTGGAAACACCATATATTTT CASSLTGPGSGNTIYF
TRBD2 TRBJ2-2 - TRBV6-2/TRBV6-3 TGTGCCAGCAGTTACCGGGAGGTCTCCGGGGAGCTGTTTTTT CASSYREVSGELFF
- TRBJ1-4 - TRBV5-1 TGCGCCAGCAGCTCCGGACGGCTTAATGAAAAACTGTTTTTT CASSSGRLNEKLFF
TRBD1 TRBJ1-2 - TRBV5-1 TGCGCCAGCAGCTTGGGACAGGGGTTAAGTTGGGGCTACACCTTC CASSLGQGLSWGYTF
- TRBJ1-2 - TRBV5-1 TGCGCCAGCAGCTTGGCGGGGCCAGATGGCTACACCTTC CASSLAGPDGYTF
- TRBJ1-4 - TRBV27 TGTGCCAGCAGTCCACCGGGACTTCCTAATGAAAAACTGTTTTTT CASSPPGLPNEKLFF
- TRBJ1-5 once TRBV19 TGTGCCAGTAGTATATCAGGAGCGGGCAATCAGCCCCAGCATTTT CASSISGAGNQPQHF
- TRBJ2-7 - TRBV9 TGTGCCAGCAGCGTAGATCAGGACTCCTACGAGCAGTACTTC CASSVDQDSYEQYF
TRBD1 TRBJ1-3 - TRBV30 TGTGCCTGGGCGACAGGGGGCTTCGGAAACACCATATATTTT CAWATGGFGNTIYF
- TRBJ2-2 - TRBV16 TGTGCCAGCAGCCAATCCAGCCCCAACACCGGGGAGCTGTTTTTT CASSQSSPNTGELFF
- TRBJ2-7 - TRBV7-6 TGTGCCAGCAGCCCGCCCGACAGAGCCTACGAGCAGTACTTC CASSPPDRAYEQYF
TRBD2 TRBJ2-2 - TRBV19 TGTGCCAGTACCAACCAATGGGATCTAGCGGGAGTTGGGGAGCTGTTTTTT CASTNQWDLAGVGELFF
- TRBJ1-2 - TRBV3-1/TRBV3-2 TGTGCCAGCAGCCAAGATGGTGGGGCAAGGGCAGATACCTTC CASSQDGGARADTF
TRBD1 TRBJ1-1 once TRBV5-4 TGTGCCAGCAGCTTGACGACAGGGGGCGTATGGGGCACTGAAGCTTTCTTT CASSLTTGGVWGTEAFF
- TRBJ2-1 few TRBV5-1 TGCGCCAGCAGCTTGGCGAGCATGGGGGATGAGCAGTTCTTC CASSLASMGDEQFF
- TRBJ2-7 - TRBV6-2/TRBV6-3 TGTGCCAGCAGCCGACTAGCCTACGAGCAGTACTTC CASSRLAYEQYF
- TRBJ2-7 - TRBV5-6 TGTGCCAGCAGCTTGACGCGGGGCTACGAGCAGTACTTC CASSLTRGYEQYF
TRBD1 TRBJ2-1 - TRBV5-5 TGTGCCAGCAGCACCGTTACAGGGGGCATGTACAATGAGCAGTTCTTC CASSTVTGGMYNEQFF